The 23 T cell receptor beta chains below were found in one sample sequenced in a study of human T cells and chemical hapten exposure. The time point denotes: patch test 3, about 24 weeks after DPC sensitization. The treatment was: therapeutic diphenylcyclopropenone sensitization with weekly scalp DPC. TCRdb reprocessed the RACE reads via MiXCR and lists one record per CDR3 protein. The data show 100,000 to 120,000 distinct CDR3 sequences, 30% to 35% seen once. Source: whole blood, taken in connection with sensitization to the hapten diphenylcyclopropenone (DPC). These receptors were obtained from a man in his forties or fifties with alopecia areata. Some clones in this sample may be carry-over from other donors' samples.

This clonotype turned up a few times. V is TRBV6-2 or TRBV6-3 and J is TRBJ2-5; D not resolved. CDR1 MNHEY and CDR2 SVGEGT come from the germline V gene. The CDR3 spans 15 residues. Trimming cost V 5 bases and J 5 bases, with 18 bases left between them. The CDR3 is CASSPFIAQAETQYF. In nucleotides, the CDR3 is TGTGCCAGCAGTCCTTTCATCGCCCAGGCGGAGACCCAGTACTTC.

The rearrangement links TRBV27 to TRBJ2-7; 8 nucleotides match TRBD1. This CDR3 comprises 15 residues. Trimming cost V 5 bases and J 3 bases; bases outside gene matches: 9. From germline, CDR1 is MNHEY and CDR2 SMNVEV (reference sequence). The CDR3 coding sequence is TGTGCCAGCAGTCATCCCGGGACAGGACTCTACGAGCAGTACGTC. Its protein product is CASSHPGTGLYEQYV.

This chain links TRBV28 with TRBJ2-3; 7 bases line up with TRBD2. V dropped 5 bases and J dropped 4; count of bases not matched to a gene: 9. The CDR3 sequence is 15 residues long. CDR1 and CDR2 from the germline V gene are MDHEN and SYDVKM. The DNA of the CDR3 is TGTGCCAGCAGTCCTAGCGGTGCCCAGGCAGATACGCAGTATTTT. Translation gives CASSPSGAQADTQYF.

This clonotype has more than one count but fewer than ten. The chain uses TRBV20-1 and TRBJ2-3; D is undetermined. Trimming stripped 6 bases from V and 0 bases from J, with 4 bases between. Per germline, CDR1 DFQATT and CDR2 SNEGSKA (reference sequence). The CDR3 covers 11 residues. The CDR3 nucleotides read TGCAGTGCCAAAAGCACAGATACGCAGTATTTT. Translated: CSAKSTDTQYF.

This chain uses TRBV20-1 with TRBJ2-3; 16 positions agree with TRBD2. The J segment lost 3 bases and the V segment lost 4 bases, leaving 7 bases of the junction unmatched. The length of the CDR3 is 17 residues. Germline V CDR1 and CDR2: DFQATT, SNEGSKA (reference sequence). The CDR3 coding sequence is TGCAGTGCTATCGGGACTAGCGGGAGGGCCAGGACAGATACGCAGTATTTT. It codes for CSAIGTSGRARTDTQYF.

The CDR3 loop is CASSFWTGEDGYTF. CDR3 DNA: TGTGCCAGCAGCTTCTGGACAGGGGAGGATGGCTACACCTTC. The rearrangement links TRBV7-9 to TRBJ1-2; 9 bases line up with TRBD1. The CDR3 covers 14 residues. Looked up from germline, CDR1 is SEHNR and CDR2 is FQNEAQ (reference sequence). Losses at the gene ends were 3 bases for V and 6 bases for J; bases not matched to a gene: 5.

This chain joins TRBV9 and TRBJ2-1; 12 bases line up with TRBD2. The CDR3 runs 15 residues. CDR1 SGDLS and CDR2 YYNGEE come from the germline V gene. Losses at the gene ends were 2 bases for V and 9 bases for J; bases not matched to a gene: 6. This CDR3 reads CASSVASGRDGEQFF. The DNA of the CDR3 is TGTGCCAGCAGCGTTGCTAGCGGGAGGGACGGTGAGCAGTTCTTC. Drawing the rest from reference TRBV9 and TRBJ2-1, the complete variable domain is DSGVTQTPKHLITATGQRVTLRCSPRSGDLSVYWYQQSLDQGLQFLIQYYNGEERAKGNILERFSAQQFPDLHSELNLSSLELGDSALYFCASSVASGRDGEQFFGPGTRLTVL.

This clonotype was counted only a few times. J is TRBJ2-1 and V is TRBV10-3, with D uncertain. The CDR3 extends over 11 amino acids. V lost 2 bases, J lost 8 bases, and 4 bases lay in between. Germline-derived CDR1 and CDR2 are ENHRY and SYGVKD. CDR3 in DNA: TGTGCCATCAGTGAGGGGGATGAGCAGTTCTTC. This gives the protein CAISEGDEQFF.

The chain links TRBV10-3 to TRBJ2-7, with unresolved D. The CDR3 extends over 13 amino acids. Germline V gene lookup returns CDR1 ENHRY and CDR2 SYGVKD. Trimming stripped 3 bases from V and 3 bases from J, with 9 bases between. This CDR3 reads CAISDVGSYEQYV. The CDR3 region has the DNA TGTGCCATCAGTGACGTTGGCAGCTACGAGCAGTACGTC.

The chain is built from TRBV6-2 or TRBV6-3 and TRBJ1-5, with no clear D. V gave up 2 bases and J gave up 6 bases, with 11 bases separating them. This CDR3 comprises 14 residues. In germline, CDR1 is MNHEY, CDR2 SVGEGT. CDR3 nucleotides: TGTGCCAGCAGTTACGGGTCGGGAGTTCAGCCCCAGCATTTT. Its protein product is CASSYGSGVQPQHF.

V is TRBV12-3 or TRBV12-4 and J is TRBJ2-3; 12 bases agree with TRBD2. CDR3 length equals 19 residues. V lost 7 bases, J lost 3 bases, and 17 bases stayed unmatched. The CDR3 nucleotides read TGTGCCAGCACACAGAGGGGGCTTTTGACTAGCGGGAGAACAGATACGCAGTATTTT. Translating gives CASTQRGLLTSGRTDTQYF.

The V call is TRBV5-6, the J call TRBJ2-3; TRBD2 aligns across 12 bases. This CDR3 is 19 amino acids long. CDR1 and CDR2 from the germline V gene are SGHDT and YYEEEE. The junction had 16 bases not matched to a gene; V was cut back by 5 bases and J by 3 bases. For the CDR3, the DNA is TGTGCCAGCAGGAGGACGGGACTAGCGGGTGGTGTAGAGACAGATACGCAGTATTTT. Translating gives CASRRTGLAGGVETDTQYF.

V usage is TRBV20-1 and J usage is TRBJ2-3; 9 nucleotides align to TRBD2. Unmatched junction bases numbered 11, after V lost 2 bases and J lost 5 bases. Looked up from germline, CDR1 is DFQATT and CDR2 is SNEGSKA (reference sequence). This CDR3 is built from 16 residues. The CDR3 region is CSARSVSSGDGDTQYF. The CDR3 DNA follows: TGCAGTGCTAGATCCGTGTCTAGCGGGGACGGAGATACGCAGTATTTT.

Only a few counts were recorded for this clonotype. The genes are TRBV7-8 and TRBJ2-3; D remains ambiguous. CDR3 length: 14 residues. V lost 4 bases and J lost 3, with 11 bases in between. Germline values: CDR1 SGHVS, CDR2 FQNEAQ. The CDR3 DNA reads TGTGCCAGCAGCTACCTAGGGTCGACAGATACGCAGTATTTT. It codes for CASSYLGSTDTQYF.

DNA for the CDR3: TGTGCCAGCAGCCCGACAGGGGGCTACGAGCAGTACGTC. Its translation is CASSPTGGYEQYV. The V and J genes are TRBV6-6 and TRBJ2-7, with 9 bases matching TRBD1. The CDR3 spans 13 residues. Germline V gene sequence: CDR1 MNHNY, CDR2 SVGAGI (reference sequence). V trimming: 6 bases; J trimming: 3 bases; junction bases outside the gene matches: 3.

This clonotype was seen a handful of times. The chain couples TRBV7-2 to TRBJ2-3; tentatively, D is TRBD2 (5 bases). V was trimmed by 4 bases and J by 1 base, leaving 9 bases between them. The CDR3 spans 14 residues. Germline values: CDR1 SGHTA, CDR2 FQGNSA. The CDR3: CASSSRAGTDTQYF. The CDR3 DNA sequence: TGTGCCAGCAGCTCACGAGCGGGCACAGATACGCAGTATTTT.

The chain employs TRBV14 and TRBJ1-2; D is unresolved. V gave up 4 bases and J gave up 0 bases, with 6 bases separating them. CDR3 length: 13 residues. The germline gives CDR1 SGHDN, CDR2 FVKESK. The CDR3 spells CASSLKANYGYTF. The CDR3 coding sequence is TGTGCCAGCAGCCTAAAGGCTAACTATGGCTACACCTTC.

This clonotype was found a few times. The V gene is TRBV20-1, the J gene TRBJ1-2; no firm D call. Deletions cut 2 bases from V and 8 bases from J, with 12 bases between. Per the germline V gene, CDR1 is DFQATT and CDR2 is SNEGSKA (reference sequence). The CDR3 length is 12 residues. The CDR3 nucleotides are TGCAGTGCTAGATTACCCTGGGGAGGCTACACCTTC. Protein sequence: CSARLPWGGYTF.

The chain joins TRBV5-1 to TRBJ2-3; D unresolved. The CDR3 spans 14 residues. CDR1 is SGHRS, CDR2 YFSETQ, per germline. Between the trimmed V and J ends, which lost 4 bases and 0 bases, there was a span of 9 bases. CDR3 in amino acids: CASSPSRSTDTQYF. The CDR3 bases are TGCGCCAGCAGCCCAAGCCGAAGCACAGATACGCAGTATTTT.

This chain joins TRBV28 and TRBJ2-7; TRBD1 or TRBD2 may be the D gene (5 bases each). Germline CDR1 reads MDHEN; CDR2 reads SYDVKM. The CDR3 length is 13 residues. The V gene lost 11 bases and the J gene lost 0 bases, with 14 bases spanning the gap. The CDR3 coding sequence is TGTGCCGTCACCGGGGCTCGCTCCTACGAGCAGTACTTC. Translating gives CAVTGARSYEQYF.

This sequence joins TRBV6-5 and TRBJ2-1; the D is unclear. Trimming cost V 5 bases and J 5 bases, with 7 bases left between them. The CDR3 has 12 residues. CDR1 MNHEY and CDR2 SVGAGI come from the germline V gene. The CDR3 nucleotides are TGTGCCAGCAGTGCCAGGAACAATGAGCAGTTCTTC. Translating it yields CASSARNNEQFF.

This clonotype was counted a few times. The chain carries TRBV7-8 and TRBJ2-7; D not certain. The CDR3 contains 13 residues. Deletions cut 4 bases from V and 3 bases from J, with 10 bases between. Germline V lookup: CDR1 SGHVS, CDR2 FQNEAQ. For the CDR3, the DNA is TGTGCCAGCAGCTCCCTTCTCATCTACGAGCAGTACGTC. Encoded protein: CASSSLLIYEQYV.

J is TRBJ2-1 and V is TRBV14; the match to TRBD2 covers 9 bases. The V segment lost 1 base and the J segment 10 bases; nucleotides outside the gene matches: 5. This CDR3 has 14 residues. CDR1 SGHDN and CDR2 FVKESK come from the germline V gene. CDR3 sequence reads: CASSQVASGKEQFF. In DNA, the CDR3 is TGTGCCAGCAGCCAAGTGGCTAGCGGGAAGGAGCAGTTCTTC.